What follows is one T cell receptor (beta chain) and its context. Its antigen is still unknown. TCRdb's table, derived via immunoSEQ multiplex PCR, lists solely in-frame clones and lacks some. The sample consists of approximately 140,000 clones, just over 90% of them appearing once. These data belong to a study of T cell responses to AZD1222 COVID-19 vaccine. Points from the study as a whole: Spike was spanned by vaccine-associated CD4 TCRs, which were dominant at 160-218 and 743-854. Targets within unmutated variant regions were reportedly found for nearly half of spike-specific TCRs. Donors, mostly white British, included more females; clonal diversity was possibly underestimated. Baseline seropositivity characterized only six or seven AZD1222 recipients.

This CDR3 comprises 16 residues. From germline, CDR1 is SGHNT and CDR2 YYREEE (reference sequence). V lost 4 bases to trimming and J lost 3 bases; unmatched junction nucleotides: 7. The material was peripheral blood, obtained on day 0 of AZD1222 vaccination. This sequence joins TRBV5-4 and TRBJ1-1; the match to TRBD1 covers 12 bases. The sequence was obtained from an adult in good health. CDR3 amino acids: CASSLGTGGLDTEAFF. The CDR3 DNA sequence: TGTGCCAGCAGCCTCGGGACAGGGGGCTTAGACACTGAAGCTTTCTTT.